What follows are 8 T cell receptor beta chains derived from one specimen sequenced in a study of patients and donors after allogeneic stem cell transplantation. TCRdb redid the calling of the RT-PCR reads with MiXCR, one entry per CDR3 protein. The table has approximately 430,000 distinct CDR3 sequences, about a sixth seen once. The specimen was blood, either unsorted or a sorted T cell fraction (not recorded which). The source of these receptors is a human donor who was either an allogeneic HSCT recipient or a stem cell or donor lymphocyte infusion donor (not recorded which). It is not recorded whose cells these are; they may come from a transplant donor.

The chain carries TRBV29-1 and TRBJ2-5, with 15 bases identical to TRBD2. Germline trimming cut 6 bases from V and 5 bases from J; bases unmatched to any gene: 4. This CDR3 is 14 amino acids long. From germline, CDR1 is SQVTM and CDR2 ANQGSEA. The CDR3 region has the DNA TGCAGCGTAAAGGGACTAGCGGGAGGTGAGACCCAGTACTTC. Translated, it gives CSVKGLAGGETQYF.

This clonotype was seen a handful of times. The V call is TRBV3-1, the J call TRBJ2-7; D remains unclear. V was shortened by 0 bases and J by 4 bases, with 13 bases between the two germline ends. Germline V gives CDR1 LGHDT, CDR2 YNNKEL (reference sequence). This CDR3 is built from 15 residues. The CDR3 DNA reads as TGTGCCAGCAGCCAAGATCTCGTTACTCCATACGAGCAGTACTTC. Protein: CASSQDLVTPYEQYF.

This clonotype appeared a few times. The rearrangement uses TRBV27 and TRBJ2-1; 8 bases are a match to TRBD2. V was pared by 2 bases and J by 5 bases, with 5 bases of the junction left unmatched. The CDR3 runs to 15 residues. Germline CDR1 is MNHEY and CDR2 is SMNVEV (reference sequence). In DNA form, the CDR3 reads TGTGCCAGCAGTTTAGCCCTAGCGGGCAACAATGAGCAGTTCTTC. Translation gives CASSLALAGNNEQFF.

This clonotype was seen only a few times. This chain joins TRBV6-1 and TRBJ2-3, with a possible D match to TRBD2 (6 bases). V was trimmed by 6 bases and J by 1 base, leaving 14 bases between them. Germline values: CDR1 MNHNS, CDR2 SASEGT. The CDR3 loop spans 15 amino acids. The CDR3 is CASRSGGAGTDTQYF. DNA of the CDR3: TGTGCCAGCAGGTCAGGAGGGGCAGGCACAGATACGCAGTATTTT.

The CDR3 nucleotides are TGTGCCAGCACCTTTGGGACAGGGGGATACGAGCAGTACTTC. Amino acids: CASTFGTGGYEQYF. This chain links TRBV5-6 with TRBJ2-7, with 11 bases matching TRBD1. The CDR3 loop spans 14 amino acids. Looked up from germline, CDR1 is SGHDT and CDR2 is YYEEEE. J lost 4 bases, V lost 6 bases, and 6 bases had no gene match.

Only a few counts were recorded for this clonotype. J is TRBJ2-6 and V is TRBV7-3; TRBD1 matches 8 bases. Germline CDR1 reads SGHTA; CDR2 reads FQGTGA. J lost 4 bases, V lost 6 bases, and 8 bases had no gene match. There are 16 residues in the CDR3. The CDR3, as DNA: TGTGCCAGCAGTGGGACAGGAAAGAGAGGGGCCAACGTCCTGACTTTC. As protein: CASSGTGKRGANVLTF.

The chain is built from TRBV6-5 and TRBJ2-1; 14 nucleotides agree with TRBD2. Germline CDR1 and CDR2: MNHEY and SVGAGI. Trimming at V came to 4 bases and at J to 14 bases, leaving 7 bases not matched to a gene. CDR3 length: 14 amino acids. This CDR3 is CASSSPGLAGVEFF. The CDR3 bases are TGTGCCAGCAGTTCCCCGGGACTAGCGGGAGTTGAGTTCTTC.

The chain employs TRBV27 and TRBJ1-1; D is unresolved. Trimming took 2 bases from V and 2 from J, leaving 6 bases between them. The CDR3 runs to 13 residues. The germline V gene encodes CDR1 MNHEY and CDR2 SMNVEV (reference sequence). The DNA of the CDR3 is TGTGCCAGCAGTTTACAGTTTAACACTGAAGCTTTCTTT. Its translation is CASSLQFNTEAFF.